What follows describes a single TCR beta chain. Using immunoSEQ multiplex PCR, the repertoire was profiled, and TCRdb retains in-frame clones only, with some absent. This sample yields roughly 73,000 clones, of which roughly 92% are seen a single time; 5% to 6% belongs to the top ten. CDR3 length: 13 amino acids. V was shortened by 2 bases and J by 10 bases, with 14 bases between the two germline ends. Germline CDR1 is MNHEY and CDR2 is SMNVEV (reference sequence). These data belong to a study of control samples from healthy donors and cancer patients. The chain couples TRBV27 to TRBJ1-1, with a weak D call TRBD1 (6 bases). The sample taken for sequencing was blood. The source of this sequence is an older woman in good health. CDR3 region: CASSLKSDRRAFF. The CDR3 bases are TGTGCCAGCAGTTTAAAAAGCGACAGGCGAGCTTTCTTT.